This T cell receptor beta chain was retrieved from a study of human T cells and chemical hapten exposure. This CDR3 spans 15 amino acids. Between the trimmed V and J ends, which lost 3 bases and 3 bases, there was a span of 18 bases. Germline lookup yields CDR1 DFQATT and CDR2 SNEGSKA (reference sequence). TCRdb re-derived calls from the RACE reads in MiXCR, one entry per CDR3 protein. The sample carries around 56,000 distinct CDR3 sequences, more than 8% recorded once. This clonotype has more than one count but fewer than ten. Sample time point: pre-sensitization, week 0. Treatment meaning: therapeutic diphenylcyclopropenone sensitization with weekly scalp DPC.

The TCR originated in a man aged 35 to 55 with alopecia areata. Some clones in this sample may be carry-over from other donors' samples. The source material was whole blood, sampled in connection with sensitization to the hapten diphenylcyclopropenone (DPC). V is TRBV20-1 and J is TRBJ2-7; a weak D match, TRBD1 (5 bases). The CDR3 protein is CSARPRTHYIYEQYF. CDR3 sequence (DNA): TGCAGTGCTAGGCCTAGGACACATTACATCTACGAGCAGTACTTC.